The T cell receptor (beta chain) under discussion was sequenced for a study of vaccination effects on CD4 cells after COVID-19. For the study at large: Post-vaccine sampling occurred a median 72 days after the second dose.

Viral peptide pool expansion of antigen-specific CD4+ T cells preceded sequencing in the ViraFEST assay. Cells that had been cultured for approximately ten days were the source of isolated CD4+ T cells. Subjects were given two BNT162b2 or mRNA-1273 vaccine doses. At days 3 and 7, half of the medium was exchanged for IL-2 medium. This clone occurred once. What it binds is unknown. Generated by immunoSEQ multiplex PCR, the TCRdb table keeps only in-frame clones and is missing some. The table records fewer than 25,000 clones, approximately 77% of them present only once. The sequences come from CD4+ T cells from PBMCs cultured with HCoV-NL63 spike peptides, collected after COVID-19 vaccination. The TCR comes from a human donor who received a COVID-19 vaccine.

The CDR3 sequence is CASTIGETQYF. CDR3 DNA sequence: TGTGCCAGCACCATTGGGGAGACCCAGTACTTC. The V and J genes are TRBV2 and TRBJ2-5; the D is unclear. The CDR3 consists of 11 residues. The germline gives CDR1 SNHLY, CDR2 FYNNEI. V lost 7 bases to trimming and J lost 5 bases, with 8 bases between them.